This paragraph reports one TCR beta chain. This specimen belongs to a study of blood T cell repertoires in COVID-19. Study overall: PBMCs, B-cell-depleted T cells, or T cells provided the cDNA or gDNA that made up the material.

Participants were aged about 18 to 89 years from approximately 25 US areas. Participants were placed into cohorts based on the clinical history they reported. Authors' methods: Amplified reference gene primers provided the basis for estimating nucleated cell counts. Clones were read by immunoSEQ multiplex PCR, and TCRdb kept only the in-frame ones, dropping some. V and J calls and clone size are as listed in that table; D and trimming were resolved from the DNA. The sample consists of approximately 280,000 clones, approximately 86% of them appearing once. Trimming at V came to 2 bases and at J to 4 bases, leaving 6 bases not matched to a gene. The V gene's germline CDR1 is KGHDR and CDR2 SFDVKD. CDR3 length: 16 residues.

Sequencing was performed on PBMCs or T cells enriched from blood (not recorded which). The chain combines TRBV24-1 with TRBJ2-5; 10 bases fit TRBD2. This receptor was obtained from a woman under 30 who had recovered from COVID-19. The CDR3 loop is CATSDWTSGKGETQYF. The DNA for the CDR3 is TGTGCCACCAGTGATTGGACTAGCGGAAAGGGAGAGACCCAGTACTTC.